The sequence of this T cell receptor beta chain was determined in a study of blood T cells in healthy people across ages. Germline lookup yields CDR1 MNHEY and CDR2 SMNVEV (reference sequence). The CDR3 is 17 amino acids. With 0 bases removed from V and 6 bases from J, the gap between germline ends came to 19 bases. Using a J-beta primer mix together with a sample-barcoded 5' primer, a second PCR was run for roughly 7 to 12 cycles. With 12 random nucleotides, a template-switch adaptor tagged each individual cDNA molecule. TCRdb used MiXCR to reprocess the 5' RACE reads, holding one entry per CDR3 protein. The sample consists of roughly 2 million distinct CDR3 sequences, less than 50% of them appearing once.

This chain joins TRBV27 and TRBJ2-3; no reliable D call. Sequencing was done on a sample of blood. The sequence was obtained from a middle-aged woman in good health. As DNA, the CDR3 is TGTGCCAGCAGTTTATCGTGGGTCTCACCCCCCGGGGATACGCAGTATTTT. It codes for CASSLSWVSPPGDTQYF.